The source of this T cell receptor (beta chain) is a study of T-cell reconstitution after alpha-beta-depleted transplantation in children. Study-wide results and caveats: It was newly produced T cells that mostly accounted for T-cell counts and diversity one year after transplant. Several patients had high TCRbeta diversity at day 60; it came from surviving recipient T cells and thymic progenitors. Reported findings indicate that, about two months after transplant, alpha-beta T cells came from several hundred expanded clones, which were derived from non-depleted graft cells.

The ends were cut back, 2 bases at V and 3 bases at J, with 14 bases in the middle. This CDR3 has 16 amino acids. CDR1 and CDR2 (germline): KGHSH, LQKENI. Preparation of the TCRbeta library was carried out with unique molecular identifiers. In TCRdb, the PCR reads were re-called with MiXCR into one record per CDR3 protein. The repertoire includes about 100,000 distinct CDR3 sequences, 7.5% to 9.5% of them detected once, and over 15% sits in the top ten. For this clonotype: The antigen is undetermined.

This sequence was found in a boy aged 2 to 10 with acute lymphoblastic leukemia, due to receive a stem cell transplant. The sequencing used PBMCs, collected before TCRalphabeta/CD19-depleted stem cell transplant. The gene calls are TRBV18 and TRBJ1-5, with D possibly TRBD1 on 6 matching bases. In DNA form, the CDR3 reads TGTGCCAGCTCACCAGGGCAGACAGGCTCCAATCAGCCCCAGCATTTT. It translates to CASSPGQTGSNQPQHF.